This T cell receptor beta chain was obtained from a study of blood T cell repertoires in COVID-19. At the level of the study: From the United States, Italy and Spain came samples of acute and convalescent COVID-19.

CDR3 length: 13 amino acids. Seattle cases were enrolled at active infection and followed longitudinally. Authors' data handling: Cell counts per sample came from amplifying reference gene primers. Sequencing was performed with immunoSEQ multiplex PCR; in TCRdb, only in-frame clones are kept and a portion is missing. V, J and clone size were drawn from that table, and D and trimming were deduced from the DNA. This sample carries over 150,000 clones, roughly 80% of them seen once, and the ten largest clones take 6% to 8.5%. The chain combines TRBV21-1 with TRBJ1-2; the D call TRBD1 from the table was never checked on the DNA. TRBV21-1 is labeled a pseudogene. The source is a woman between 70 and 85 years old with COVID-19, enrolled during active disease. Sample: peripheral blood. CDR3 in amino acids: CASSTLQGKGYTF. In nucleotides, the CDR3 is TGTGCCAGCAGCACATTACAGGGGAAGGGCTACACCTTC.